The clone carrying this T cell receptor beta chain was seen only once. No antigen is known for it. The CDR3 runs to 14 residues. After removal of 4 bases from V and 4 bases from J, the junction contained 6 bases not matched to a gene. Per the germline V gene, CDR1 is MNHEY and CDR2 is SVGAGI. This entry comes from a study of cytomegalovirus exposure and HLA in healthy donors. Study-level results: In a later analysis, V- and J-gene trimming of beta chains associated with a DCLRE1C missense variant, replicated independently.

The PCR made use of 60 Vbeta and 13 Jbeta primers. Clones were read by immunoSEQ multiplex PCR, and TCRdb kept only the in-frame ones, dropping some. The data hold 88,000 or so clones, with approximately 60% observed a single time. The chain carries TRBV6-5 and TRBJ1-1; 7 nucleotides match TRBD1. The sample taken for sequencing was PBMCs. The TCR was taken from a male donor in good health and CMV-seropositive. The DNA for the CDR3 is TGTGCCAGCAGTTCACAGGGGCTAATCACTGAAGCTTTCTTT. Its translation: CASSSQGLITEAFF.